These 11 T cell receptor beta chains originate from one sample sequenced in a study of shared clonotypes between healthy human individuals. Sequenced by immunoSEQ multiplex PCR; TCRdb stores in-frame clones only, minus some. The repertoire consists of 2 million to 3 million clones, with approximately 93% occurring once and the leading ten covering approximately 0.35%. The sequenced sample was naive CD4+ T cells from PBMCs. Subset denoted: CD45RA+ positively selected. Receptors were obtained from a man aged 18 to 29 in good health. Some clones in this sample may be carry-over from other donors' samples.

This clone was observed a single time. The V call is TRBV18, the J call TRBJ2-5; D is perhaps TRBD1 or TRBD2 (6 bases each). Germline-derived CDR1 and CDR2 are KGHSH and LQKENI. V lost 3 bases, J lost 7 bases, and 15 bases lay in between. The CDR3 extends over 14 amino acids. The CDR3 nucleotides are TGTGCCAGCTCACCCGCGGACAGCGGGTGGACCCAGTACTTC. Amino acid sequence: CASSPADSGWTQYF.

In its sample, this clone was seen once. The CDR3 is CASSQQYRDYYNEQFF. For the CDR3, the DNA is TGTGCCAGCAGCCAACAATACCGGGACTACTACAATGAGCAGTTCTTC. This rearrangement joins TRBV4-2 to TRBJ2-1; 7 positions match TRBD2. The CDR3 runs to 16 residues. Germline V gene sequence: CDR1 LGHNA, CDR2 YNFKEQ. After removal of 2 bases from V and 3 bases from J, the junction contained 7 bases not matched to a gene.

The chain combines TRBV7-3 with TRBJ2-2; 7 nucleotides agree with TRBD1. Per germline, CDR1 SGHTA and CDR2 FQGTGA. The CDR3 consists of 20 residues. V gave up 7 bases and J gave up 5 bases; unmatched junction bases: 25. The CDR3 spells CASNPIRYLRQGGSTGELFF. Here the CDR3 DNA reads TGTGCCAGCAACCCCATTCGGTATCTCAGACAGGGTGGCTCAACCGGGGAGCTGTTTTTT. The full variable domain, rest sourced from reference TRBV7-3 and TRBJ2-2, is GAGVSQTPSNKVTEKGKYVELRCDPISGHTALYWYRQSLGQGPEFLIYFQGTGAADDSGLPNDRFFAVRPEGSVSTLKIQRTERGDSAVYLCASNPIRYLRQGGSTGELFFGEGSRLTVL.

Comment on this clone: The junction does not match germline at one end; this may be a read error. The genes are TRBV7-2 and TRBJ2-7, with D maybe TRBD2 (5 bases). This CDR3 is 14 amino acids long. Germline values: CDR1 SGHTA, CDR2 FQGNSA. CDR3 nucleotide sequence: TGTGCCAGCAGCTTAGTAAGCACTGGTGGGGAGAAGAACTTC. Protein sequence: CASSLVSTGGEKNF.

The chain employs TRBV11-2 and TRBJ2-7, with no clear D. The CDR3 has 14 residues. V lost 1 base, J lost 4 bases, and 11 bases lay in between. Per the germline V gene, CDR1 is SGHAT and CDR2 is FQNNGV. This chain's CDR3 is CASSLVGREYEQYF. As DNA, the CDR3 is TGTGCCAGCAGCTTAGTAGGCAGAGAGTACGAGCAGTACTTC.

The chain is built from TRBV5-1 and TRBJ1-3; D is undetermined. V shed 5 bases and J shed 2 bases, with 8 bases lying between them. CDR3 length: 13 amino acids. Germline lookup yields CDR1 SGHRS and CDR2 YFSETQ. The CDR3 DNA follows: TGCGCCAGCAGGGCGGTTCCTGGAAACACCATATATTTT. Translation: CASRAVPGNTIYF. Drawing the rest from reference TRBV5-1 and TRBJ1-3, the complete variable domain is KAGVTQTPRYLIKTRGQQVTLSCSPISGHRSVSWYQQTPGQGLQFLFEYFSETQRNKGNFPGRFSGRQFSNSRSEMNVSTLELGDSALYLCASRAVPGNTIYFGEGSWLTVV.

The chain employs TRBV10-3 and TRBJ2-3, with 12 bases lining up with TRBD2. Germline V gene sequence: CDR1 ENHRY, CDR2 SYGVKD. Trimming at V came to 3 bases and at J to 10 bases, leaving 8 bases not matched to a gene. The CDR3 has 15 amino acids. The CDR3 nucleotides read TGTGCCATCAGTGATCTCGAGACTAGCGGGAGTGCGCAGTATTTT. Protein product: CAISDLETSGSAQYF.

The chain recombines TRBV7-3 with TRBJ2-1; D perhaps matches TRBD2 (6 bases). CDR1 and CDR2 (germline): SGHTA, FQGTGA. The CDR3 spans 15 residues. The germline V and J ends were trimmed by 7 bases and 0 bases, with 13 bases remaining between them. The CDR3 is CASTRGRSSYNEQFF. In nucleotides, the CDR3 is TGTGCCAGCACCCGGGGGAGGAGCTCCTACAATGAGCAGTTCTTC.

This chain links TRBV5-6 with TRBJ2-3, with 7 bases identical to TRBD1. The germline V gene has CDR1 SGHDT and CDR2 YYEEEE. After removal of 3 bases from V and 5 bases from J, the junction contained 6 bases not matched to a gene. The CDR3 runs to 14 residues. The CDR3 sequence: CASSSDRVQDTQYF. The CDR3 DNA reads TGTGCCAGCAGCTCCGACAGGGTTCAAGATACGCAGTATTTT. Full variable domain (remainder filled in from reference TRBV5-6 and TRBJ2-3): DAGVTQSPTHLIKTRGQQVTLRCSPKSGHDTVSWYQQALGQGPQFIFQYYEEEERQRGNFPDRFSGHQFPNYSSELNVNALLLGDSALYLCASSSDRVQDTQYFGPGTRLTVL.

The chain is built from TRBV29-1 and TRBJ2-1, with TRBD2 matching over 11 bases. The germline CDR1 and CDR2 sequences are SQVTM and ANQGSEA. The V and J ends lost 4 bases and 0 bases, in that order; junction bases with no gene match: 8. The CDR3 runs 17 residues. In nucleotides, the CDR3 is TGCAGCGTTGCGTTACTAGCGGGGGCCAGCTCCTACAATGAGCAGTTCTTC. Translation: CSVALLAGASSYNEQFF.

The chain employs TRBV7-2 and TRBJ2-5, with D perhaps TRBD1 (5 bases). The CDR3 length is 14 residues. Germline V lookup: CDR1 SGHTA, CDR2 FQGNSA. The V and J ends lost 5 bases and 5 bases respectively, with 15 bases between them. The CDR3 region is CASSNSRVRETQYF. The DNA for the CDR3 is TGTGCCAGCAGCAACTCCAGGGTTAGGGAGACCCAGTACTTC.